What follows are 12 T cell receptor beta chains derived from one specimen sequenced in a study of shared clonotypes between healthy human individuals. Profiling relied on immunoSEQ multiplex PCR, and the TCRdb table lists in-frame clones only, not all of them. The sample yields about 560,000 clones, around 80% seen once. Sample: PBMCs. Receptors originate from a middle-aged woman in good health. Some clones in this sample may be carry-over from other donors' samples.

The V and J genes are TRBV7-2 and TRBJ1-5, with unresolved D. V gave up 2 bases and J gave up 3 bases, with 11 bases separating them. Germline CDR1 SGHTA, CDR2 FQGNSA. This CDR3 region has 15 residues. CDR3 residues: CASSLSTGTNQPQHF. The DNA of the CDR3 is TGTGCCAGCAGCTTAAGTACTGGAACCAATCAGCCCCAGCATTTT.

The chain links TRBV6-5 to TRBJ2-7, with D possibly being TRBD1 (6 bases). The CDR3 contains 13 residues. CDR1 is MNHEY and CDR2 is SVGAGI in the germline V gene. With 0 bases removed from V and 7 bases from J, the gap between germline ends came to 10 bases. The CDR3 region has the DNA TGTGCCAGCAGTTACTCGTCAGGGGTAGAGCAGTACTTC. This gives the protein CASSYSSGVEQYF.

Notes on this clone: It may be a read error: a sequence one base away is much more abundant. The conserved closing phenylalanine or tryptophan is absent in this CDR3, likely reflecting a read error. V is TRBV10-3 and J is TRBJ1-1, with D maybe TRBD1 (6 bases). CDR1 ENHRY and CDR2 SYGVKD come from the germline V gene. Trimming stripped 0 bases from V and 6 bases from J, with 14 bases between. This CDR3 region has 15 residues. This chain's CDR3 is CAISESRAGVAEAFL. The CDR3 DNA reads TGTGCCATCAGTGAGTCTAGGGCAGGGGTGGCTGAAGCTTTCCTT.

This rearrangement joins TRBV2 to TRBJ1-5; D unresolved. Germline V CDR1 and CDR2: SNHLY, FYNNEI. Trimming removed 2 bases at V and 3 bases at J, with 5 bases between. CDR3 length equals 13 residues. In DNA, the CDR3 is TGTGCCAGCAGTGAACAACCCAATCAGCCCCAGCATTTT. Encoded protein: CASSEQPNQPQHF.

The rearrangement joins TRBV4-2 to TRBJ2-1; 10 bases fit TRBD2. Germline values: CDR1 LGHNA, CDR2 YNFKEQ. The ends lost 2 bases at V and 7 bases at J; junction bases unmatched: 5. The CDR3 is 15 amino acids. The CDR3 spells CASSQKTSGANEQFF. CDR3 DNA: TGTGCCAGCAGCCAAAAAACTAGCGGGGCAAATGAGCAGTTCTTC.

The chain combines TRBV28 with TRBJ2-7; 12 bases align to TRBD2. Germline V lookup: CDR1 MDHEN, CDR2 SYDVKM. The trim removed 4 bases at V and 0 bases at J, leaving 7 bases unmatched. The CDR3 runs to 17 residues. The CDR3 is CASSSPATSGSSYEQYF. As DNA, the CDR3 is TGTGCCAGCAGTTCACCGGCGACTAGCGGGAGCTCCTACGAGCAGTACTTC.

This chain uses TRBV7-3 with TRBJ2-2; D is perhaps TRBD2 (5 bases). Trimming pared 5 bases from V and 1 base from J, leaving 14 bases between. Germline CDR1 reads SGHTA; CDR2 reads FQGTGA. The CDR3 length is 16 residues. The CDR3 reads CASSPRGGLNTGELFF. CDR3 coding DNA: TGTGCCAGCAGCCCCCGGGGTGGGTTGAACACCGGGGAGCTGTTTTTT.

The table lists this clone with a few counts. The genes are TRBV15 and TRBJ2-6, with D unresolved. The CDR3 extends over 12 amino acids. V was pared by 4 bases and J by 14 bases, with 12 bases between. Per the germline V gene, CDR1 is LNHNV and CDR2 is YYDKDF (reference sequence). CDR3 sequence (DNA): TGTGCCACCAGCACTTCCACCCGCCTCCTGACTTTC. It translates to CATSTSTRLLTF.

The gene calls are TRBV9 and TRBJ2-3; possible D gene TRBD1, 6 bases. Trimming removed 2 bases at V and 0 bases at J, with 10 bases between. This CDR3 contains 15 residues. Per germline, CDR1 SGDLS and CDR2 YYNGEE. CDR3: CASSVRGGSTDTQYF. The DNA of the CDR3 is TGTGCCAGCAGCGTCCGAGGGGGAAGCACAGATACGCAGTATTTT.

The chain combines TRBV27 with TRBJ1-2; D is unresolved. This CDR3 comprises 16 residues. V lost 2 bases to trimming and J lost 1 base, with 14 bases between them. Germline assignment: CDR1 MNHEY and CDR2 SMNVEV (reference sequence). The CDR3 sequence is CASSLIIGGNNYGYTF. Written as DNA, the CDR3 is TGTGCCAGCAGTTTAATCATAGGCGGCAATAACTATGGCTACACCTTC.

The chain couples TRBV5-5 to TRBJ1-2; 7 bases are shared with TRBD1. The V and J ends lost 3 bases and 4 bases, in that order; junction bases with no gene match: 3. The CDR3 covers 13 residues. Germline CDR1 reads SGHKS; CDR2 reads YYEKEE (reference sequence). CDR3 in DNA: TGTGCCAGCAGCTCAAACAGGGGCTATGGCTACACCTTC. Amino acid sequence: CASSSNRGYGYTF.

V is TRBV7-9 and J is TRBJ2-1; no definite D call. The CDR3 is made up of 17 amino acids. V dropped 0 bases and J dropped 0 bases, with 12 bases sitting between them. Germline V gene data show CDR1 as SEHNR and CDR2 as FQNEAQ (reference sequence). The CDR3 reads CASSLAWVARSYNEQFF. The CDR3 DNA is TGTGCCAGCAGCTTAGCTTGGGTCGCCCGCTCCTACAATGAGCAGTTCTTC.